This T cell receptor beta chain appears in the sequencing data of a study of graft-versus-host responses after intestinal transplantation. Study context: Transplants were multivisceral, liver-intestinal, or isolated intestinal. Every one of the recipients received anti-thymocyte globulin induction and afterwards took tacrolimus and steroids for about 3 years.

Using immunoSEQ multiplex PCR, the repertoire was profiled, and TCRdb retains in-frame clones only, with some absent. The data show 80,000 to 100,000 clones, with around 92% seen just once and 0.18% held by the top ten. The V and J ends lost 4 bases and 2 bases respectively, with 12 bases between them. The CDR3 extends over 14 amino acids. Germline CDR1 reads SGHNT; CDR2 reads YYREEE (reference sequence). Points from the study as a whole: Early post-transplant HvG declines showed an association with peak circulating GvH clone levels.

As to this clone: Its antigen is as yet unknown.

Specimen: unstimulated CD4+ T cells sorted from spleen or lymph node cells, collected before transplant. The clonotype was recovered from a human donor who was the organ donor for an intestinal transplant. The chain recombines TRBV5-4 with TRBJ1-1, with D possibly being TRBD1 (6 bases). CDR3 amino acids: CASSLRQANTEAFF. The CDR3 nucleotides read TGTGCCAGCAGCCTCCGACAGGCCAACACTGAAGCTTTCTTT.